Listed here is a single TCR beta chain. The data were obtained in a study of control samples from healthy donors and cancer patients. The method was immunoSEQ multiplex PCR; TCRdb's version includes in-frame clones alone and lacks a portion of them. The sample includes about 100,000 clones, more than 75% of them seen just once. V gave up 1 base and J gave up 5 bases, with 10 bases separating them. The CDR3 spans 14 residues. Germline V gene lookup returns CDR1 SGHKS and CDR2 YYEKEE (reference sequence). The sequencing input was blood. The source is a woman aged 45-65 years in good health. V and J are TRBV5-5 and TRBJ1-5; D unclear. CDR3 sequence: CASSLIWQDQPQHF. The CDR3 coding sequence is TGTGCCAGCAGCTTGATCTGGCAGGATCAGCCCCAGCATTTT.